This T cell receptor beta chain is from a study of human T cells and chemical hapten exposure. The overall study: Sensitization involved placing 2% DPC onto an approximately 2 cm by approximately 2 cm region of upper inner arm skin. Small pooled library volume differences chiefly drove per-sample TCR yield variation.

Broader study findings: Large CDR3 similarity clusters arose significantly more often from expanded TCRs than from controls.

MiXCR, applied by TCRdb to the RACE reads, yields one record per CDR3 protein. This sample yields some 120,000 distinct CDR3 sequences, of which around an eighth are seen a single time; 1.3% to 1.5% belongs to the top ten. For this clonotype: The antigen is unknown.

Time point denoted: patch test 1, 2 weeks after DPC sensitization. As to treatment: therapeutic diphenylcyclopropenone sensitization with weekly scalp DPC. Donors were 18 to 70-year-old alopecia patients suitable for DPC. The V gene end was trimmed by 4 bases and the J gene end by 1 base; junction bases not matched to a gene: 11. The CDR3 is 17 amino acids. Germline loops: CDR1 SGHTA, CDR2 FQGNSA. The V gene is TRBV7-2, the J gene TRBJ2-7; 9 bases agree with TRBD2. The TCR was taken from a woman in her fifties or sixties with alopecia areata. Some clones in this sample may be carry-over from other donors' samples. The specimen comprised whole blood, sampled in connection with sensitization to the hapten diphenylcyclopropenone (DPC). The DNA for the CDR3 is TGTGCCAGCAGCTCCCGAGGGTATAGCGGGAGTTCCTACGAGCAGTACTTC. Its protein is CASSSRGYSGSSYEQYF.